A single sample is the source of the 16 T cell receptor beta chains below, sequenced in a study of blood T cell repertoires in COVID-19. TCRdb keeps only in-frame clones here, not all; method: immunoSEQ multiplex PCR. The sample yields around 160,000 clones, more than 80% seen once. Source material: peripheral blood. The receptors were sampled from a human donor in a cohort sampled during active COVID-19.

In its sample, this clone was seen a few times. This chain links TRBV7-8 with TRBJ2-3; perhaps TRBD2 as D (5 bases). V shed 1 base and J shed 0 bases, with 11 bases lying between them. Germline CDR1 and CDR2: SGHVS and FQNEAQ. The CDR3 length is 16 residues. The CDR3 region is CASSLEGGLSTDTQYF. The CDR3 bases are TGTGCCAGCAGCTTAGAAGGCGGACTTAGCACAGATACGCAGTATTTT.

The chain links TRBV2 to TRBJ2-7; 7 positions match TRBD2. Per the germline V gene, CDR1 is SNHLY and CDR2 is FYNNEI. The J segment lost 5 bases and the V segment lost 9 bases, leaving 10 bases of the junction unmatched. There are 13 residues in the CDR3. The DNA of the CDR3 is TGTGCCAGTTTATTCCAGGGAGGGGACGAGCAGTACTTC. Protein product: CASLFQGGDEQYF.

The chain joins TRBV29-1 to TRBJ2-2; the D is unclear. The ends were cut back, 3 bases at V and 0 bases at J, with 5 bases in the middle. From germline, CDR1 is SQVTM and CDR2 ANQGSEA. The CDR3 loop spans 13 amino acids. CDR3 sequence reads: CSVDFANTGELFF. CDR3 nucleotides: TGCAGCGTTGACTTTGCGAACACCGGGGAGCTGTTTTTT.

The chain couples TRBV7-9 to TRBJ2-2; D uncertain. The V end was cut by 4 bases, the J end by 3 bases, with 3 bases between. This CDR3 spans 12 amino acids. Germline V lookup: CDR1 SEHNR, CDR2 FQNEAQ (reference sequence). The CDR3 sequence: CASSSDTGELFF. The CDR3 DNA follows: TGTGCCAGCAGCTCGGACACCGGGGAGCTGTTTTTT.

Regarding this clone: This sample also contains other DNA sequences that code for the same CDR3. DNA of the CDR3: TGTGCCAGCAGCCAGACTAGCGGCTCCTACGAGCAGTACTTC. Its translation is CASSQTSGSYEQYF. The V call is TRBV3-1 (or the pseudogene TRBV3-2), the J call TRBJ2-7, with TRBD2 identical over 9 bases. The CDR3 extends over 14 amino acids. Germline-derived CDR1 and CDR2 are LGHDT and YNNKEL (reference sequence). The V gene end was trimmed by 3 bases and the J gene end by 0 bases; junction bases not matched to a gene: 0.

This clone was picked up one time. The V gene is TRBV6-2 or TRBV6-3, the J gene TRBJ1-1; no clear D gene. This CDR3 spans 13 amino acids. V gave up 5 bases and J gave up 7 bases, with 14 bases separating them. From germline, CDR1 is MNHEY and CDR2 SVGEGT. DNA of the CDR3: TGTGCCAGCAGTGTAGGAGACCGAGGTGAAGCTTTCTTT. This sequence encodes CASSVGDRGEAFF.

In nucleotides, the CDR3 is TGTGCCAGTAGTATAGAGGGTCCCCCCGGGGCCGGGGAGCTGTTTTTT. Translation: CASSIEGPPGAGELFF. This chain links TRBV19 with TRBJ2-2; D is perhaps TRBD2 (5 bases). The ends were cut back, 0 bases at V and 6 bases at J, with 14 bases in the middle. This CDR3 has 16 residues. Per germline, CDR1 LNHDA and CDR2 SQIVND (reference sequence).

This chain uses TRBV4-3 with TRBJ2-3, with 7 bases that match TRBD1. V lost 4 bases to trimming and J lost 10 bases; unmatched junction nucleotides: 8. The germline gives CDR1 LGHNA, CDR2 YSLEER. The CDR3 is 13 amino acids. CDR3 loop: CASSRETGSAQYF. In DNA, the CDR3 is TGCGCCAGCAGCCGGGAGACAGGGTCGGCGCAGTATTTT.

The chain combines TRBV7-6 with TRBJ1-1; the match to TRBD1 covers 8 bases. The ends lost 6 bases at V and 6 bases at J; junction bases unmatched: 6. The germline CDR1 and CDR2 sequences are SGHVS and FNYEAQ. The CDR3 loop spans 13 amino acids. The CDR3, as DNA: TGTGCCAGCAGTAATATACAGGGGGCTGAAGCTTTCTTT. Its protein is CASSNIQGAEAFF.

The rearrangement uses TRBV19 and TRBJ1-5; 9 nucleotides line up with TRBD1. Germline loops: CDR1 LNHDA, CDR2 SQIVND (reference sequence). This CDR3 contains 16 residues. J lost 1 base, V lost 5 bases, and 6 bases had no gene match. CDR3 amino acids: CASSPGQGWSNQPQHF. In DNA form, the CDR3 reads TGTGCCAGTAGTCCGGGACAGGGCTGGAGCAATCAGCCCCAGCATTTT.

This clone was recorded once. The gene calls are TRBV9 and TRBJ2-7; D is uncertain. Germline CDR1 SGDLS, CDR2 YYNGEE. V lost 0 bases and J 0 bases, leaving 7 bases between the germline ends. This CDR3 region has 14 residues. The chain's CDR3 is CASSVGASSYEQYF. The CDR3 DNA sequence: TGTGCCAGCAGCGTAGGGGCCAGCTCCTACGAGCAGTACTTC.

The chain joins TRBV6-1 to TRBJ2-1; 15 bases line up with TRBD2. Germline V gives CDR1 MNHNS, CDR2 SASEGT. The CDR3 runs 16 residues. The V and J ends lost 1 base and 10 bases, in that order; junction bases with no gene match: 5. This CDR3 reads CASSEGTSGRGKEQFF. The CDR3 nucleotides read TGTGCCAGCAGTGAAGGGACTAGCGGGAGGGGAAAGGAGCAGTTCTTC.

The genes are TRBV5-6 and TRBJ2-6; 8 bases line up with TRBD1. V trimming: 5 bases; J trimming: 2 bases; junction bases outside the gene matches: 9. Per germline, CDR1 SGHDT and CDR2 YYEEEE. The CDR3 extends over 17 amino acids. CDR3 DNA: TGTGCCAGCAGTTACAGGGGGGATTTAGCTGGGGCCAACGTCCTGACTTTC. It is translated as CASSYRGDLAGANVLTF.

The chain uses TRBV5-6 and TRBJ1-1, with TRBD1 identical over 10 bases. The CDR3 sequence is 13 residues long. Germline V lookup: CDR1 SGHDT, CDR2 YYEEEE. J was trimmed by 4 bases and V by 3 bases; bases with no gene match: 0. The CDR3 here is CASSWTGGTEAFF. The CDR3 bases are TGTGCCAGCAGCTGGACAGGGGGCACTGAAGCTTTCTTT.

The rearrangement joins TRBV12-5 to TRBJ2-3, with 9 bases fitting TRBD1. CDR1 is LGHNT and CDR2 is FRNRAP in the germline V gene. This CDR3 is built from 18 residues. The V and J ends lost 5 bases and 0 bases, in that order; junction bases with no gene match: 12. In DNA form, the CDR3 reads TGTGCTAGTGGTGTGGGACAGGGAGTTTTCTCTAGCACAGATACGCAGTATTTT. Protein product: CASGVGQGVFSSTDTQYF.

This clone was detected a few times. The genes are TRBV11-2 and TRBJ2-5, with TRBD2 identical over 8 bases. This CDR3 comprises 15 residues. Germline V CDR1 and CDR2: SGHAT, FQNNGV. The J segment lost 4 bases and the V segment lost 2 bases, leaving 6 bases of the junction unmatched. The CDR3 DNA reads TGTGCCAGCAGCTTACTGCGCGGGACTAGAGAGACCCAGTACTTC. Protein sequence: CASSLLRGTRETQYF.